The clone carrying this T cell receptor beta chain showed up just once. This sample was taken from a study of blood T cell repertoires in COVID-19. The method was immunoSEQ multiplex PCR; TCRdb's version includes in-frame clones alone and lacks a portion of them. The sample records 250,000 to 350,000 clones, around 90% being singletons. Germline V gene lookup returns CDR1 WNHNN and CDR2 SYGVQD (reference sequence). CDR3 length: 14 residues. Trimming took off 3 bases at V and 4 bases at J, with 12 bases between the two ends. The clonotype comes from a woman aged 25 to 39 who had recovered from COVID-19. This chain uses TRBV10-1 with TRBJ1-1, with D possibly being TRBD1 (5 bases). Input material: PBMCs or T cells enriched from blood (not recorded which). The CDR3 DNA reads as TGCGCCAGCAGTGAAACCGACGGGGGCACTGAAGCTTTCTTT. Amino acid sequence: CASSETDGGTEAFF.